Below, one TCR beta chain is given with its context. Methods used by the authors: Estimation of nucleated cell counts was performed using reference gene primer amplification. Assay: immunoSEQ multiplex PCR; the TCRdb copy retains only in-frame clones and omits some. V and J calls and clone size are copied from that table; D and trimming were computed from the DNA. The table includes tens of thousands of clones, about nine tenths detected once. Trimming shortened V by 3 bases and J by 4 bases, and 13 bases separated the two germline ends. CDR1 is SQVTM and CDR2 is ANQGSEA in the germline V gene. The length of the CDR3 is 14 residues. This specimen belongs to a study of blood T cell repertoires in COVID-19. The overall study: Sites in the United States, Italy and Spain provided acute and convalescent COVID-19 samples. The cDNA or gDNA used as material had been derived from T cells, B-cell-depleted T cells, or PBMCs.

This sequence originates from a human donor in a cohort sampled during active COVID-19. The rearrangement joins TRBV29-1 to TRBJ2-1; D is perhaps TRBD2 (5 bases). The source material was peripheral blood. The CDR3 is CSVDGGLLYNEQFF. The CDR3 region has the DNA TGCAGCGTTGATGGCGGGCTCCTTTACAATGAGCAGTTCTTC.